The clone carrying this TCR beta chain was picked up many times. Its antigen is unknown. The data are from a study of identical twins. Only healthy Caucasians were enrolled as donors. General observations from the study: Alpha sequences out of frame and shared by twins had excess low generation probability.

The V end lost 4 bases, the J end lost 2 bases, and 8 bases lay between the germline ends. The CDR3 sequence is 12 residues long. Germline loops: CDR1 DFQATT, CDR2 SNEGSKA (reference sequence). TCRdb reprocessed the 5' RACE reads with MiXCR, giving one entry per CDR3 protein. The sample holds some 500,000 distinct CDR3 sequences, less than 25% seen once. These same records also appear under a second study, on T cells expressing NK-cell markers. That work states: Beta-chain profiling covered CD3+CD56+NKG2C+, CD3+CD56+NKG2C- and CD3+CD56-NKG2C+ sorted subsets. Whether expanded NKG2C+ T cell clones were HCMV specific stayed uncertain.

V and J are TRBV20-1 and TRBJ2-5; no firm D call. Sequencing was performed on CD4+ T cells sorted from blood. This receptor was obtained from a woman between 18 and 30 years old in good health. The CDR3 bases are TGCAGTGCTACGGAGAATCAAGAGACCCAGTACTTC. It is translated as CSATENQETQYF.